One sample yielded the 23 T cell receptor beta chains listed below, sequenced in a study of blood T cell repertoires in COVID-19. Sequencing was performed with immunoSEQ multiplex PCR; in TCRdb, only in-frame clones are kept and a portion is missing. Of about 70,000 clones listed, around 86% were seen once; the top ten hold roughly 11%. Material: peripheral blood. All receptors come from a woman between 18 and 30 years old with acute or convalescent COVID-19.

V gene TRBV21-1 combines with J gene TRBJ2-1; TRBD1, the table's D call, was not compared with the DNA. TRBV21-1 is a listed pseudogene. The CDR3 sequence is 12 residues long. The DNA for the CDR3 is TGTGCCAGCAGCCACCAGGGGCTTGAGCAGTTCTTC. It yields the protein CASSHQGLEQFF.

This chain connects TRBV2 to TRBJ2-7; the match to TRBD2 covers 8 bases. Trimming took 6 bases from V and 1 from J; bases not matched to a gene: 2. The germline CDR1 and CDR2 sequences are SNHLY and FYNNEI. The CDR3 totals 13 residues. CDR3: CASRTSASYEQYF. DNA for the CDR3: TGTGCCAGCAGGACTAGCGCGTCCTACGAGCAGTACTTC. Based on the CDR3 plus reference TRBV2 and TRBJ2-7, the full variable domain is EPEVTQTPSHQVTQMGQEVILRCVPISNHLYFYWYRQILGQKVEFLVSFYNNEISEKSEIFDDQFSVERPDGSNFTLKIRSTKLEDSAMYFCASRTSASYEQYFGPGTRLTVT.

This clone was detected a few times. The chain couples TRBV27 to TRBJ1-5; D is ambiguous. CDR1 MNHEY and CDR2 SMNVEV come from the germline V gene (reference sequence). V gave up 2 bases and J gave up 1 base, with 9 bases separating them. The CDR3 loop spans 15 amino acids. The CDR3 spells CASSLLGVSNQPQHF. The CDR3 coding sequence is TGTGCCAGCAGTTTACTGGGAGTAAGCAATCAGCCCCAGCATTTT.

The chain combines TRBV28 with TRBJ2-3; 9 nucleotides agree with TRBD1. The CDR3 extends over 15 amino acids. The J segment lost 0 bases and the V segment lost 5 bases, leaving 3 bases of the junction unmatched. The V gene's germline CDR1 is MDHEN and CDR2 SYDVKM. The CDR3 here is CASSPDRGSTDTQYF. The DNA for the CDR3 is TGTGCCAGCAGTCCTGACAGGGGGAGCACAGATACGCAGTATTTT.

The chain links TRBV27 to TRBJ1-1; 10 bases line up with TRBD1. This CDR3 has 13 amino acids. V trimming: 4 bases; J trimming: 7 bases; junction bases outside the gene matches: 3. The germline CDR1 and CDR2 sequences are MNHEY and SMNVEV (reference sequence). The CDR3 loop is CASSYGQGGEAFF. The DNA for the CDR3 is TGTGCCAGCAGTTATGGACAGGGGGGTGAAGCTTTCTTT.

The J gene is TRBJ1-4, the V gene TRBV4-1, with unresolved D. This CDR3 region has 16 residues. The germline V gene encodes CDR1 MGHRA and CDR2 YSYEKL. Trimming took 6 bases from V and 0 from J, leaving 14 bases between them. CDR3 in amino acids: CASRPSQVATNEKLFF. The CDR3 DNA follows: TGCGCCAGCAGACCGTCCCAGGTTGCAACTAATGAAAAACTGTTTTTT.

The chain recombines TRBV30 with TRBJ1-1; the D is unclear. The ends were cut back, 2 bases at V and 0 bases at J, with 10 bases in the middle. The CDR3 totals 14 residues. In germline, CDR1 is GTSNPN, CDR2 SVGIG (reference sequence). The CDR3 reads CAWSIPQMNTEAFF. In DNA form, the CDR3 reads TGTGCCTGGAGTATCCCTCAGATGAACACTGAAGCTTTCTTT. The full variable domain, in which reference TRBV30 and TRBJ1-1 provide the parts outside the CDR3, is SQTIHQWPATLVQPVGSPLSLECTVEGTSNPNLYWYRQAAGRGLQLLFYSVGIGQISSEVPQNLSASRPQDRQFILSSKKLLLSDSGFYLCAWSIPQMNTEAFFGQGTRLTVV.

The rearrangement links TRBV12-3 or TRBV12-4 to TRBJ2-1; TRBD1 matches 10 bases. The junction had 4 bases not matched to a gene; V was cut back by 7 bases and J by 7 bases. This CDR3 comprises 13 residues. The CDR3 DNA sequence: TGTGCCAGCAAGCCGGGACAGGGGAATGAGCAGTTCTTC. Its translation is CASKPGQGNEQFF.

V is TRBV6-5 and J is TRBJ2-7, with a weak D call TRBD1 (5 bases). Per germline, CDR1 MNHEY and CDR2 SVGAGI. The CDR3 spans 13 residues. Trimming shortened V by 2 bases and J by 5 bases, and 10 bases separated the two germline ends. CDR3: CASSYGRAHEQYF. The CDR3 nucleotides read TGTGCCAGCAGTTACGGCAGGGCCCACGAGCAGTACTTC.

The chain uses TRBV19 and TRBJ1-1, with 10 bases fitting TRBD1. This CDR3 contains 14 residues. Per the germline V gene, CDR1 is LNHDA and CDR2 is SQIVND (reference sequence). With V trimmed by 4 bases and J by 10 bases, 9 bases remained unmatched. The DNA of the CDR3 is TGTGCCAGTAGTACCACCGGGACAGGGGCTGGAGCTTTCTTT. Translating gives CASSTTGTGAGAFF.

The chain combines TRBV12-5 with TRBJ1-5, with a weak D call TRBD1 (6 bases). The CDR3 has 14 residues. Trimming shortened V by 6 bases and J by 6 bases, and 15 bases separated the two germline ends. The germline V gene encodes CDR1 LGHNT and CDR2 FRNRAP. CDR3 DNA sequence: TGTGCTAGTGGCCAGGGGACCTCTACTCAGCCCCAGCATTTT. Translating gives CASGQGTSTQPQHF.

Written as DNA, the CDR3 is TGCGCCAGCAGCTTGGCCTATGGGACTAGCGGGAGCAATGAGCAGTTCTTC. The encoded protein is CASSLAYGTSGSNEQFF. The chain uses TRBV5-1 and TRBJ2-1, with 14 nucleotides matching TRBD2. Unmatched junction bases numbered 5, after V lost 0 bases and J lost 6 bases. The CDR3 has 17 residues. Germline CDR1 SGHRS, CDR2 YFSETQ. The whole variable domain, remainder taken from reference TRBV5-1 and TRBJ2-1, is KAGVTQTPRYLIKTRGQQVTLSCSPISGHRSVSWYQQTPGQGLQFLFEYFSETQRNKGNFPGRFSGRQFSNSRSEMNVSTLELGDSALYLCASSLAYGTSGSNEQFFGPGTRLTVL.

This chain links TRBV30 with TRBJ2-7, with 7 bases lining up with TRBD1. Germline values: CDR1 GTSNPN, CDR2 SVGIG (reference sequence). This CDR3 spans 15 amino acids. The ends lost 0 bases at V and 5 bases at J; junction bases unmatched: 10. Here the CDR3 reads CAWSVKGARGDEQYF. CDR3 DNA sequence: TGTGCCTGGAGTGTAAAGGGGGCGCGAGGGGACGAGCAGTACTTC.

This clone was detected only once. The chain is built from TRBV3-1 (or the pseudogene TRBV3-2) and TRBJ1-2; perhaps TRBD1 as D (5 bases). V gave up 0 bases and J gave up 0 bases, with 11 bases separating them. The V gene's germline CDR1 is LGHDT and CDR2 YNNKEL (reference sequence). The CDR3 sequence is 16 residues long. CDR3 coding DNA: TGTGCCAGCAGCCAAGATGGGGGGTTTTCTAACTATGGCTACACCTTC. Protein: CASSQDGGFSNYGYTF.

The V call is TRBV7-9, the J call TRBJ1-1; 9 nucleotides match TRBD1. This CDR3 contains 14 residues. In germline, CDR1 is SEHNR, CDR2 FQNEAQ (reference sequence). After removal of 1 base from V and 11 bases from J, the junction contained 8 bases not matched to a gene. The CDR3: CASSLDVGQGGAFF. In nucleotides, the CDR3 is TGTGCCAGCAGCTTAGATGTGGGACAGGGTGGCGCTTTCTTT.

This chain uses TRBV30 with TRBJ1-1; 12 nucleotides match TRBD1. CDR1 and CDR2 from the germline V gene are GTSNPN and SVGIG (reference sequence). Trimming removed 4 bases from V and 5 bases from J; junction bases left unmatched: 5. This CDR3 spans 14 amino acids. The CDR3 is CAWNSGQGATEAFF. CDR3 bases: TGTGCCTGGAATTCGGGACAGGGGGCGACTGAAGCTTTCTTT.

The sample holds a few counts of this clone. The chain joins TRBV5-1 to TRBJ2-7, with D possibly being TRBD1 (6 bases). Per the germline V gene, CDR1 is SGHRS and CDR2 is YFSETQ. The CDR3 sequence is 15 residues long. Trimming cost V 0 bases and J 3 bases, with 13 bases left between them. In DNA form, the CDR3 reads TGCGCCAGCAGCTTGGATGGGCAGGGGTACTACGAGCAGTACTTC. Translation: CASSLDGQGYYEQYF.

V is TRBV25-1 and J is TRBJ2-3, with 9 bases identical to TRBD1. The CDR3 is 16 amino acids. V shed 10 bases, J shed 6 bases, and the junction held 17 bases outside the gene matches. Per the germline V gene, CDR1 is MGHDK and CDR2 is SYGVNS. The CDR3 protein is CATITRDRVFGDTQYF. In DNA, the CDR3 is TGTGCCACCATAACCCGGGACAGGGTTTTTGGGGATACGCAGTATTTT.

This clone was observed a handful of times. V and J are TRBV4-1 and TRBJ2-1, with D maybe TRBD2 (5 bases). Germline V gives CDR1 MGHRA, CDR2 YSYEKL. This CDR3 is built from 15 residues. Trimming cost V 1 base and J 4 bases, with 11 bases left between them. CDR3 coding DNA: TGCGCCAGCAGCCAAGGCAGCGGCCCATACAATGAGCAGTTCTTC. The encoded protein is CASSQGSGPYNEQFF.

The chain employs TRBV7-9 and TRBJ1-6; tentative D call: TRBD1 (5 bases). The germline V and J ends were trimmed by 6 bases and 7 bases, with 16 bases remaining between them. The CDR3 consists of 15 residues. CDR1 and CDR2 (germline): SEHNR, FQNEAQ (reference sequence). This CDR3 reads CASRADRAGNSPLHF. The CDR3 nucleotides read TGTGCCAGCAGAGCCGACAGAGCGGGAAATTCACCCCTCCACTTT.

This chain uses TRBV4-3 with TRBJ2-7; 7 bases agree with TRBD1. The CDR3 runs to 15 residues. V lost 1 base, J lost 2 bases, and 5 bases stayed unmatched. Germline V gene data show CDR1 as LGHNA and CDR2 as YSLEER. CDR3 in DNA: TGCGCCAGCAGCCAAGGAGGGGGCAGTGCCTACGAGCAGTACTTC. Translated, it gives CASSQGGGSAYEQYF.

The rearrangement links TRBV5-5 to TRBJ2-5; D remains unclear. V was clipped by 4 bases and J by 2 bases, with 15 bases between them. This CDR3 has 15 amino acids. In germline, CDR1 is SGHKS, CDR2 YYEKEE (reference sequence). CDR3 bases: TGTGCCAGCAGCCCTCAGGTCATTGGACAAGAGACCCAGTACTTC. Its translation is CASSPQVIGQETQYF. Full variable domain (missing parts from reference TRBV5-5 and TRBJ2-5): DAGVTQSPTHLIKTRGQQVTLRCSPISGHKSVSWYQQVLGQGPQFIFQYYEKEERGRGNFPDRFSARQFPNYSSELNVNALLLGDSALYLCASSPQVIGQETQYFGPGTRLLVL.

V and J are TRBV2 and TRBJ2-7, with D perhaps matching TRBD1 (5 bases). The CDR3 has 15 amino acids. Between the trimmed V and J ends, which lost 8 bases and 2 bases, there was a span of 19 bases. In germline, CDR1 is SNHLY, CDR2 FYNNEI. The CDR3 is CASGVTPDRAYEQYF. The CDR3 DNA reads TGTGCCAGCGGTGTAACTCCCGACAGAGCCTACGAGCAGTACTTC.